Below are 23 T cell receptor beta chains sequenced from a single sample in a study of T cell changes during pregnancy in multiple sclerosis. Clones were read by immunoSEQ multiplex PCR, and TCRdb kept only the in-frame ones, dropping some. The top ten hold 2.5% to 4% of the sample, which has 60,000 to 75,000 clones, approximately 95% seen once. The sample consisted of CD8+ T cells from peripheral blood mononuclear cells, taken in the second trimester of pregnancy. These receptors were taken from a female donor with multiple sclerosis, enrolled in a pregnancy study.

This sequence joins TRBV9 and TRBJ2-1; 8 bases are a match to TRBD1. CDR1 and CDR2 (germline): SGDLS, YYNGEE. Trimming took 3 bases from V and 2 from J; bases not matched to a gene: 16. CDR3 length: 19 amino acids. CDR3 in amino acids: CASSAMPGGRTGTYNEQFF. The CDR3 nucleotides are TGTGCCAGCAGCGCAATGCCTGGAGGTCGGACAGGGACCTACAATGAGCAGTTCTTC.

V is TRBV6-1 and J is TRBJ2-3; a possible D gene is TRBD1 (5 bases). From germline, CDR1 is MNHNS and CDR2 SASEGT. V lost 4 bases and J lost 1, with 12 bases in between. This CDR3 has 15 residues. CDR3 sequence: CASSVDISGTDTQYF. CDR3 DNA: TGTGCCAGCAGTGTGGACATTTCAGGCACAGATACGCAGTATTTT.

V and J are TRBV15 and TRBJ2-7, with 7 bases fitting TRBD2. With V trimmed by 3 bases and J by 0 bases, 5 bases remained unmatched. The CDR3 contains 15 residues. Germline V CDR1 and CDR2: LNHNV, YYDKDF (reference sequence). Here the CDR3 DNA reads TGTGCCACCAGCAGTGCGGGGGACGGCTCCTACGAGCAGTACTTC. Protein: CATSSAGDGSYEQYF. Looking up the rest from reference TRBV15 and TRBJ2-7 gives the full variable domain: DAMVIQNPRYQVTQFGKPVTLSCSQTLNHNVMYWYQQKSSQAPKLLFHYYDKDFNNEADTPDNFQSRRPNTSFCFLDIRSPGLGDTAMYLCATSSAGDGSYEQYFGPGTRLTVT.

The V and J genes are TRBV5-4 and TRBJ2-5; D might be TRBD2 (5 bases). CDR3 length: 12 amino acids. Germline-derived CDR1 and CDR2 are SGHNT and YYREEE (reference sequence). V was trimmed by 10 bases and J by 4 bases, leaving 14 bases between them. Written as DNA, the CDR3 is TGTGCCGGCAACGGGGTGGGAGAGACCCAGTACTTC. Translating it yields CAGNGVGETQYF. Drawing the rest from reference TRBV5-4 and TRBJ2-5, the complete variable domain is ETGVTQSPTHLIKTRGQQVTLRCSSQSGHNTVSWYQQALGQGPQFIFQYYREEENGRGNFPPRFSGLQFPNYSSELNVNALELDDSALYLCAGNGVGETQYFGPGTRLLVL.

The CDR3 nucleotides read TGCGCCAGCAGCTCCTACCGGGACAGGGGACGGATCGAGCAGTACTTC. This translates into CASSSYRDRGRIEQYF. V is TRBV5-1 and J is TRBJ2-7; 10 bases line up with TRBD1. Germline assignment: CDR1 SGHRS and CDR2 YFSETQ. V was pared by 3 bases and J by 6 bases, with 12 bases of the junction left unmatched. The CDR3 has 16 amino acids.

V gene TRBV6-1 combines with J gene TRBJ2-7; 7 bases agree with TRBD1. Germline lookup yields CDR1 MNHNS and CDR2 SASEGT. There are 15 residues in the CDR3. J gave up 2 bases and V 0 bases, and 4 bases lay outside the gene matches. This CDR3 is CASSEAGDRAYEQYF. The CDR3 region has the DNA TGTGCCAGCAGTGAAGCGGGAGACAGGGCCTACGAGCAGTACTTC.

DNA for the CDR3: TGTGCCAGCAGCTCCGGGACAAGCTATGGCTACACCTTC. It specifies CASSSGTSYGYTF. This chain uses TRBV27 with TRBJ1-2; tentatively, D is TRBD1 (6 bases). The CDR3 has 13 residues. V was cut by 6 bases and J by 4 bases, with 12 bases left in between. Germline V gene data show CDR1 as MNHEY and CDR2 as SMNVEV (reference sequence).

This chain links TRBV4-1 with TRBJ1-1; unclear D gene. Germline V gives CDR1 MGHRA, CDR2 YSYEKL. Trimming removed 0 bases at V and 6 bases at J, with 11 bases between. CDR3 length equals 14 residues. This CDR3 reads CASSQEEEGPEAFF. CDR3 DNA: TGCGCCAGCAGCCAAGAAGAGGAGGGCCCTGAAGCTTTCTTT.

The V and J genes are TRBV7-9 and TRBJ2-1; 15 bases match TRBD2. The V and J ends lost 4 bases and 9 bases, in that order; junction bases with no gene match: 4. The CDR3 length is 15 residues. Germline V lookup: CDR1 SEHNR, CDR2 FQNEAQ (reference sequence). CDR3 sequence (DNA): TGTGCCAGCAGCTCGGGACTAGCGGGAGGTAGTGAGCAGTTCTTC. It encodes CASSSGLAGGSEQFF. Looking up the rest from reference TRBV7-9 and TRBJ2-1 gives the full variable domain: DTGVSQNPRHKITKRGQNVTFRCDPISEHNRLYWYRQTLGQGPEFLTYFQNEAQLEKSRLLSDRFSAERPKGSFSTLEIQRTEQGDSAMYLCASSSGLAGGSEQFFGPGTRLTVL.

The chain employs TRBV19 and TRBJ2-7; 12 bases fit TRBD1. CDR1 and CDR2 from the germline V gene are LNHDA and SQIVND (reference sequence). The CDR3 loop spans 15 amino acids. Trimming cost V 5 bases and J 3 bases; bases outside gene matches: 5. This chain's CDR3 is CASSSGTGGFYEQYF. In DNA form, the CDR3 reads TGTGCCAGTAGTTCCGGGACAGGGGGCTTCTACGAGCAGTACTTC.

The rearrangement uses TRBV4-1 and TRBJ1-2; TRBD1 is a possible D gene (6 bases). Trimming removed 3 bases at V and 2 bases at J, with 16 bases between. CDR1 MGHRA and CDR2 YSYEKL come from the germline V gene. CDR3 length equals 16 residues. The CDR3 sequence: CASSQGEGVMNYGYTF. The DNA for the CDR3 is TGCGCCAGCAGCCAGGGGGAGGGGGTCATGAACTATGGCTACACCTTC.

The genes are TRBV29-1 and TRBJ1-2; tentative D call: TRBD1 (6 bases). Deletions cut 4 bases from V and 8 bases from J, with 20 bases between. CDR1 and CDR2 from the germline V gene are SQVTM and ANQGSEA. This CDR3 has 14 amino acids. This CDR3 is CSVGRTGHPGGYTF. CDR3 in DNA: TGCAGCGTTGGCCGTACGGGACACCCCGGGGGCTACACCTTC.

The CDR3, as DNA: TGTGCCAGCAGCTTACAGCGGGGAGGCGCTGAAGCTTTCTTT. Its translation: CASSLQRGGAEAFF. V and J are TRBV7-6 and TRBJ1-1; D uncertain. The CDR3 has 14 residues. Germline values: CDR1 SGHVS, CDR2 FNYEAQ. Trimming removed 2 bases at V and 6 bases at J, with 13 bases between.

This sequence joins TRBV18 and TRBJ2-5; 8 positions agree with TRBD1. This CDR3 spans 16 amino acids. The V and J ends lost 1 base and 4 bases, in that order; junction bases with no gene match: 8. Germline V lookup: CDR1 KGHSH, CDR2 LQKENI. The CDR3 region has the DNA TGTGCCAGCTCACCACGGGTGACAGGGGATGTAGAGACCCAGTACTTC. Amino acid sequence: CASSPRVTGDVETQYF.

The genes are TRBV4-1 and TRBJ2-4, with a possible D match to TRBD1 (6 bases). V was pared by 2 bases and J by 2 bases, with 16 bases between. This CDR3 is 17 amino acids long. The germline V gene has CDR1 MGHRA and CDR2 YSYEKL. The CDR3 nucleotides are TGCGCCAGCAGCCAACCGCAGGGGTCTTCTTCCAAAAACATTCAGTACTTC. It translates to CASSQPQGSSSKNIQYF.

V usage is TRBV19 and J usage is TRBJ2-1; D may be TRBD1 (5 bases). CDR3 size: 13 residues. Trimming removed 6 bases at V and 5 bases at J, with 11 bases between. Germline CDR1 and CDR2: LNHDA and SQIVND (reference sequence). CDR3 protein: CASSSMGHNEQFF. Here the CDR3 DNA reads TGTGCCAGTAGCTCTATGGGGCACAATGAGCAGTTCTTC.

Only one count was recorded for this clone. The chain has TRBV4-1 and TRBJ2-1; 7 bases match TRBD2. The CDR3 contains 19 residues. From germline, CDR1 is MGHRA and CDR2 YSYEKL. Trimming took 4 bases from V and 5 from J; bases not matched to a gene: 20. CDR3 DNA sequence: TGCGCCAGCAGCCCCAGCGGGGCTAGCAGCCCGGGAGATCACAATGAGCAGTTCTTC. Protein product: CASSPSGASSPGDHNEQFF.

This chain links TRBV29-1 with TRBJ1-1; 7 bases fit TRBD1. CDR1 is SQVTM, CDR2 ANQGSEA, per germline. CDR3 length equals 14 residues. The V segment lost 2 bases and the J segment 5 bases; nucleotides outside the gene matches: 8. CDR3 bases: TGCAGCGTTGAAAGGGGGCGCGGGGCTACTGAAGCTTTCTTT. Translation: CSVERGRGATEAFF.

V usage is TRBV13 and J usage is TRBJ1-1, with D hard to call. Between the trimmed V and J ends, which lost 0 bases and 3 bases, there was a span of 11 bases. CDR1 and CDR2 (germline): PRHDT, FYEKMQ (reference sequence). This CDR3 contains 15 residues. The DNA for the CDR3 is TGTGCCAGCAGCTTAGGCGAGGAGCCTTACACTGAAGCTTTCTTT. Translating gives CASSLGEEPYTEAFF.

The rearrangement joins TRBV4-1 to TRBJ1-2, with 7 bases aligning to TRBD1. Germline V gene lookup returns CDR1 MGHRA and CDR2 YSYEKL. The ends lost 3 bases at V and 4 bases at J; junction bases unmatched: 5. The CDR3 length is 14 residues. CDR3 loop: CASSQGGQFYGYTF. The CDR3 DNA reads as TGCGCCAGCAGCCAGGGGGGACAGTTCTATGGCTACACCTTC.

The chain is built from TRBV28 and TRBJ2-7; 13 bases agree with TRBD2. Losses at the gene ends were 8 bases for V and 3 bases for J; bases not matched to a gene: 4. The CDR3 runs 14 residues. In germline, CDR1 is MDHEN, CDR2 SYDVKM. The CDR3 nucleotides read TGTGCCAGCTGTCGGACTAGCGGGAGCTACGAGCAGTACTTC. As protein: CASCRTSGSYEQYF. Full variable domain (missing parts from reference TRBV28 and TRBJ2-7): DVKVTQSSRYLVKRTGEKVFLECVQDMDHENMFWYRQDPGLGLRLIYFSYDVKMKEKGDIPEGYSVSREKKERFSLILESASTNQTSMYLCASCRTSGSYEQYFGPGTRLTVT.

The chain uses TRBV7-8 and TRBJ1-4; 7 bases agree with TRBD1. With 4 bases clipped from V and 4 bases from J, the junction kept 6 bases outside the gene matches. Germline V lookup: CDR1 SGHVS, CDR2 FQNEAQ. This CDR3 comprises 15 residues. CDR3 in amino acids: CASSSGQAINEKLFF. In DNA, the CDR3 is TGTGCCAGCAGCTCTGGACAGGCTATTAATGAAAAACTGTTTTTT.

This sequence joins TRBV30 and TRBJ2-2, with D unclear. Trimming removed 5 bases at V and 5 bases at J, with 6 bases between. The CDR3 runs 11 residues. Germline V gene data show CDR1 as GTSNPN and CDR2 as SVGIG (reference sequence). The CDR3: CAWYSTGELFF. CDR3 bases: TGTGCCTGGTATTCGACCGGGGAGCTGTTTTTT.